The rows below give T cell receptor beta chains drawn from one sample of a study of cytotoxic CD8 clonotypes in ibrutinib-treated CLL. Assay used: immunoSEQ multiplex PCR; TCRdb lists only in-frame clones, some missing. This sample has 250,000 or so clones, with about three quarters found just once. Sample: PBMCs, taken after 24 months of ibrutinib treatment. All receptors derive from a human donor with chronic lymphocytic leukemia. CDR3s include the opening cysteine and the closing phenylalanine or tryptophan. D genes are given only for firm matches. Rows may omit the clone size; those that give it use once, few, many or a size class.

abundance: .
j_gene: TRBJ2-5
v_gene: TRBV5-1
d_gene: .
CDR3aa: CASGEQTQYF
CDR3nt: TGCGCCAGCGGTGAACAGACCCAGTACTTC

abundance: .
j_gene: TRBJ2-5
v_gene: TRBV11-2
d_gene: TRBD1
CDR3aa: CASSLTGLEETQYF
CDR3nt: TGTGCCAGCAGCCTGACAGGGTTAGAAGAGACCCAGTACTTC

abundance: .
j_gene: TRBJ2-7
v_gene: TRBV28
d_gene: TRBD1
CDR3aa: CATVQGFAYEQYF
CDR3nt: TGTGCCACCGTACAGGGGTTTGCCTACGAGCAGTACTTC

abundance: few
j_gene: TRBJ1-1
v_gene: TRBV6-5
d_gene: .
CDR3aa: CASSRGNTEAFF
CDR3nt: TGTGCCAGCAGTAGAGGGAACACTGAAGCTTTCTTT

abundance: .
j_gene: TRBJ2-1
v_gene: TRBV5-1
d_gene: TRBD2
CDR3aa: CASRAGGANNEQFF
CDR3nt: TGCGCCAGCAGGGCGGGGGGCGCTAACAATGAGCAGTTCTTC

abundance: few
j_gene: TRBJ2-7
v_gene: TRBV11-3
d_gene: TRBD1
CDR3aa: CASSLDHAGGYEQYF
CDR3nt: TGTGCCAGCAGCTTAGATCATGCAGGGGGCTACGAGCAGTACTTC

abundance: .
j_gene: TRBJ2-7
v_gene: TRBV7-9
d_gene: .
CDR3aa: CASSLGGSDYEQYF
CDR3nt: TGTGCCAGCAGCTTAGGGGGGAGTGACTACGAGCAGTACTTC

abundance: .
j_gene: TRBJ1-5
v_gene: TRBV19
d_gene: .
CDR3aa: CASSGEGNQPQHF
CDR3nt: TGTGCCAGTAGTGGAGAAGGCAATCAGCCCCAGCATTTT

abundance: .
j_gene: TRBJ1-1
v_gene: TRBV30
d_gene: .
CDR3aa: CAWTKNTEAFF
CDR3nt: TGTGCCTGGACCAAGAACACTGAAGCTTTCTTT

abundance: .
j_gene: TRBJ2-7
v_gene: TRBV18
d_gene: TRBD2
CDR3aa: CASSPLLAGSSYEQYF
CDR3nt: TGTGCCAGCTCACCACTCCTAGCGGGCAGCTCCTACGAGCAGTACTTC

abundance: .
j_gene: TRBJ2-7
v_gene: TRBV5-4
d_gene: .
CDR3aa: CASSSTYEQYF
CDR3nt: TGTGCCAGCAGCTCGACCTACGAGCAGTACTTC

abundance: .
j_gene: TRBJ2-7
v_gene: TRBV6-5
d_gene: .
CDR3aa: CASSYSGPYEQYF
CDR3nt: TGTGCCAGCAGTTACTCGGGGCCATACGAGCAGTACTTC

abundance: .
j_gene: TRBJ2-3
v_gene: TRBV19
d_gene: .
CDR3aa: CASSIDPQDFTDTQYF
CDR3nt: TGTGCCAGTAGTATAGATCCCCAGGACTTCACAGATACGCAGTATTTT

abundance: .
j_gene: TRBJ2-1
v_gene: TRBV11-2
d_gene: .
CDR3aa: CASSFISAVGVSYNEQFF
CDR3nt: TGTGCCAGCAGCTTTATTTCCGCAGTAGGAGTTTCCTACAATGAGCAGTTCTTC

abundance: .
j_gene: TRBJ2-1
v_gene: TRBV18
d_gene: TRBD2
CDR3aa: CASSATSGLTNNEQFF
CDR3nt: TGTGCCAGCTCAGCAACTAGCGGACTAACCAACAATGAGCAGTTCTTC

abundance: .
j_gene: TRBJ2-7
v_gene: TRBV27
d_gene: .
CDR3aa: CASSWDKNYEQYF
CDR3nt: TGTGCCAGCAGTTGGGACAAAAACTACGAGCAGTACTTC

abundance: few
j_gene: TRBJ1-2
v_gene: TRBV4-3
d_gene: .
CDR3aa: CASSPQPDSGYTF
CDR3nt: TGCGCCAGCAGCCCGCAACCAGACTCCGGCTACACCTTC

abundance: .
j_gene: TRBJ2-7
v_gene: TRBV27
d_gene: TRBD1
CDR3aa: CASSSDRGRVYEQYF
CDR3nt: TGTGCCAGCAGTTCCGACAGGGGGCGCGTCTACGAGCAGTACTTC

abundance: .
j_gene: TRBJ2-2
v_gene: TRBV4-3
d_gene: .
CDR3aa: CASSQGSGPTGELFF
CDR3nt: TGCGCCAGCAGCCAAGGGAGCGGACCCACCGGGGAGCTGTTTTTT

abundance: .
j_gene: TRBJ2-1
v_gene: TRBV7-9
d_gene: .
CDR3aa: CAREQVTAYNEQFF
CDR3nt: TGTGCCAGGGAACAGGTTACCGCCTACAATGAGCAGTTCTTC

abundance: few
j_gene: TRBJ2-6
v_gene: TRBV28
d_gene: .
CDR3aa: CASSLSGANVLTF
CDR3nt: TGTGCCAGCAGTTTATCTGGGGCCAACGTCCTGACTTTC

abundance: .
j_gene: TRBJ1-4
v_gene: TRBV4-1
d_gene: TRBD1
CDR3aa: CASSQVGTGNEKLFF
CDR3nt: TGCGCCAGCAGCCAAGTCGGGACAGGGAATGAAAAACTGTTTTTT

abundance: few
j_gene: TRBJ2-3
v_gene: TRBV11-2
d_gene: .
CDR3aa: CASSPRSPSTDTQYF
CDR3nt: TGTGCCAGCAGCCCTCGATCCCCTAGCACAGATACGCAGTATTTT

abundance: once
j_gene: TRBJ1-2
v_gene: TRBV29-1
d_gene: .
CDR3aa: CSVEEYAGLGGYTF
CDR3nt: TGCAGCGTTGAAGAGTACGCAGGTTTAGGTGGCTACACCTTC

abundance: .
j_gene: TRBJ1-3
v_gene: TRBV29-1
d_gene: .
CDR3aa: CSVVDVSGNTIYF
CDR3nt: TGCAGCGTTGTAGATGTCTCTGGAAACACCATATATTTT

abundance: .
j_gene: TRBJ2-7
v_gene: TRBV27
d_gene: TRBD2
CDR3aa: CASSLSPSGSGEYF
CDR3nt: TGTGCCAGCAGTTTATCCCCTAGCGGGAGTGGGGAGTACTTC

abundance: once
j_gene: TRBJ1-5
v_gene: TRBV19
d_gene: .
CDR3aa: CASSPRAAGRKNQPQHF
CDR3nt: TGTGCCAGTAGTCCCCGGGCGGCGGGGAGGAAAAATCAGCCCCAGCATTTT

abundance: few
j_gene: TRBJ2-2
v_gene: TRBV5-1
d_gene: .
CDR3aa: CASSSGLNTGELFF
CDR3nt: TGCGCCAGCAGCTCGGGACTTAACACCGGGGAGCTGTTTTTT

abundance: .
j_gene: TRBJ1-4
v_gene: TRBV5-1
d_gene: .
CDR3aa: CASSYGTADEKLFF
CDR3nt: TGCGCCAGCAGCTACGGGACGGCCGATGAAAAACTGTTTTTT

abundance: .
j_gene: TRBJ2-7
v_gene: TRBV28
d_gene: .
CDR3aa: CASSPTRGQGNYEQYF
CDR3nt: TGTGCCAGCAGTCCCACCCGAGGGCAGGGGAACTACGAGCAGTACTTC

abundance: .
j_gene: TRBJ2-7
v_gene: TRBV19
d_gene: .
CDR3aa: CATNGPQGSYEQYF
CDR3nt: TGTGCCACAAACGGACCCCAGGGGTCCTACGAGCAGTACTTC

abundance: few
j_gene: TRBJ2-2
v_gene: TRBV7-2
d_gene: TRBD1
CDR3aa: CASSLGDRWAGELFF
CDR3nt: TGTGCCAGCAGCTTAGGGGACAGGTGGGCCGGGGAGCTGTTTTTT

abundance: .
j_gene: TRBJ1-5
v_gene: TRBV27
d_gene: .
CDR3aa: CASRGLRGQPQHF
CDR3nt: TGTGCCAGCCGGGGTCTTCGGGGTCAGCCCCAGCATTTT

abundance: once
j_gene: TRBJ2-7
v_gene: TRBV5-1
d_gene: .
CDR3aa: CASSLILGPLF
CDR3nt: TGCGCCAGCAGCTTGATTTTAGGGCCTCTCTTC

abundance: .
j_gene: TRBJ1-4
v_gene: TRBV15
d_gene: .
CDR3aa: CATSRDKGNEKLFF
CDR3nt: TGTGCCACCAGCAGAGATAAGGGTAATGAAAAACTGTTTTTT

abundance: once
j_gene: TRBJ2-7
v_gene: TRBV7-9
d_gene: .
CDR3aa: CASSLGQEAREQYF
CDR3nt: TGTGCCAGCAGCTTAGGACAGGAGGCTAGGGAGCAGTACTTC

abundance: few
j_gene: TRBJ1-1
v_gene: TRBV28
d_gene: .
CDR3aa: CASSSVRGLKAEAFF
CDR3nt: TGTGCCAGCAGTTCCGTCAGGGGTCTCAAGGCTGAAGCTTTCTTT

abundance: .
j_gene: TRBJ1-5
v_gene: TRBV19
d_gene: TRBD1
CDR3aa: CASSPGTGAVWNQPQHF
CDR3nt: TGTGCCAGTAGCCCCGGGACAGGGGCGGTGTGGAATCAGCCCCAGCATTTT

abundance: .
j_gene: TRBJ2-5
v_gene: TRBV29-1
d_gene: .
CDR3aa: CSVEKSLAGETQYF
CDR3nt: TGCAGCGTTGAAAAGAGCCTAGCAGGGGAGACCCAGTACTTC

abundance: few
j_gene: TRBJ2-3
v_gene: TRBV7-6
d_gene: .
CDR3aa: CASSSGTDTQYF
CDR3nt: TGTGCCAGCAGCTCCGGGACGGATACGCAGTATTTT

abundance: .
j_gene: TRBJ2-3
v_gene: TRBV25-1
d_gene: .
CDR3aa: CASSGTRGIGTDTQYF
CDR3nt: TGTGCCAGCAGTGGGACTAGGGGGATCGGCACAGATACGCAGTATTTT

abundance: .
j_gene: TRBJ1-1
v_gene: TRBV11-2
d_gene: .
CDR3aa: CASSLGGGDMAFF
CDR3nt: TGTGCCAGCAGCTTAGGAGGGGGGGATATGGCTTTCTTT

abundance: .
j_gene: TRBJ2-3
v_gene: TRBV11-1
d_gene: .
CDR3aa: CASSLVGDTQYF
CDR3nt: TGTGCCAGCAGCTTAGTCGGAGATACGCAGTATTTT